This T cell receptor beta chain stems from a study of cytomegalovirus exposure and HLA in healthy donors. A multiplex PCR was run with 60 Vbeta primers and 13 Jbeta primers. Clones were read by immunoSEQ multiplex PCR, and TCRdb kept only the in-frame ones, dropping some. The table includes roughly 150,000 clones, roughly 85% detected once. J lost 4 bases, V lost 8 bases, and 11 bases had no gene match. The CDR3 extends over 14 amino acids. Germline CDR1 and CDR2: MNHEY and SVGAGI. The sequenced material came from PBMCs. The genes are TRBV6-5 and TRBJ2-7, with TRBD1 matching 7 bases. The receptor comes from a young woman in good health and CMV-seronegative. The CDR3 DNA follows: TGTGCCAGCTCCAGCACCGAGACAGGGTACGAGCAGTACTTC. Encoded protein: CASSSTETGYEQYF.